The 24 T cell receptor beta chains reported below all come from one sample, sequenced in a study of shared clonotypes between healthy human individuals. Profiling relied on immunoSEQ multiplex PCR, and the TCRdb table lists in-frame clones only, not all of them. The sample has nearly 1,000,000 clones; around 80% are singletons. The sequenced sample was memory CD4+ T cells sorted from blood. The subset here: CD45RA-negative fraction. The receptors come from a man between 18 and 35 years old in good health.

This clone was found once. The chain combines TRBV7-9 with TRBJ1-6, with D unresolved. Between the trimmed V and J ends, which lost 0 bases and 9 bases, there was a span of 9 bases. The CDR3 runs 14 residues. Germline V lookup: CDR1 SEHNR, CDR2 FQNEAQ (reference sequence). This CDR3 is CASSLAVSTSPLHF. The DNA of the CDR3 is TGTGCCAGCAGCTTAGCAGTGTCAACTTCACCCCTCCACTTT.

The CDR3 nucleotides read TGTGCCAGCAAATCGGGATACCAGTCCTACGAGCAGTACTTC. This translates into CASKSGYQSYEQYF. The V gene is TRBV2, the J gene TRBJ2-7, with D possibly being TRBD2 (5 bases). Germline-derived CDR1 and CDR2 are SNHLY and FYNNEI. V was cut by 7 bases and J by 1 base, with 14 bases left in between. The length of the CDR3 is 14 residues. Together with reference TRBV2 and TRBJ2-7, the CDR3 gives the full variable domain: EPEVTQTPSHQVTQMGQEVILRCVPISNHLYFYWYRQILGQKVEFLVSFYNNEISEKSEIFDDQFSVERPDGSNFTLKIRSTKLEDSAMYFCASKSGYQSYEQYFGPGTRLTVT.

This clone was counted only a few times. The V call is TRBV27, the J call TRBJ1-6; D is unresolved. V gave up 1 base and J gave up 10 bases, with 14 bases separating them. From germline, CDR1 is MNHEY and CDR2 SMNVEV (reference sequence). CDR3 size: 15 residues. The DNA for the CDR3 is TGTGCCAGCAGTTTATGGTCTGGGGTCGAGTCACCCCTCCACTTT. Encoded protein: CASSLWSGVESPLHF.

V usage is TRBV7-9 and J usage is TRBJ2-2, with a tentative D call TRBD1 (6 bases). The CDR3 is made up of 14 amino acids. CDR1 and CDR2 from the germline V gene are SEHNR and FQNEAQ (reference sequence). The V end lost 7 bases, the J end lost 0 bases, and 9 bases lay between the germline ends. The CDR3 bases are TGTGCCAGCACCCGACAGGCGAACACCGGGGAGCTGTTTTTT. It translates to CASTRQANTGELFF.

V gene TRBV4-1 combines with J gene TRBJ2-3, with 9 bases matching TRBD2. Germline assignment: CDR1 MGHRA and CDR2 YSYEKL. The V and J ends lost 1 base and 2 bases, in that order; junction bases with no gene match: 7. CDR3 length equals 17 residues. The CDR3 here is CASSQGVIAGVTDTQYF. CDR3 nucleotides: TGCGCCAGCAGCCAAGGTGTGATAGCGGGGGTCACAGATACGCAGTATTTT.

This clone was detected only once. V is TRBV19 and J is TRBJ2-5, with D possibly matching TRBD2 (6 bases). V was cut by 5 bases and J by 1 base, with 11 bases left in between. Germline-derived CDR1 and CDR2 are LNHDA and SQIVND (reference sequence). The CDR3 sequence is 14 residues long. CDR3 residues: CASSLAGPQETQYF. As DNA, the CDR3 is TGTGCCAGTAGTCTGGCGGGACCCCAAGAGACCCAGTACTTC.

CDR3 loop: CASSAGLKSYNEQFF. The CDR3 DNA reads TGTGCCAGCAGTGCGGGACTCAAGTCCTACAATGAGCAGTTCTTC. J is TRBJ2-1 and V is TRBV6-5, with D possibly being TRBD2 (6 bases). The V gene lost 5 bases and the J gene lost 1 base, with 12 bases spanning the gap. Per the germline V gene, CDR1 is MNHEY and CDR2 is SVGAGI. The CDR3 has 15 amino acids.

The V and J genes are TRBV27 and TRBJ1-2; TRBD1 matches at 10 bases. This CDR3 has 17 amino acids. The V segment lost 0 bases and the J segment 5 bases; nucleotides outside the gene matches: 9. Germline CDR1 and CDR2: MNHEY and SMNVEV (reference sequence). Written as DNA, the CDR3 is TGTGCCAGCAGTTTATCGACAGGGGGCGTTTTGGGGTATGGCTACACCTTC. This sequence encodes CASSLSTGGVLGYGYTF.

The chain has TRBV2 and TRBJ1-5; the match to TRBD1 covers 8 bases. V lost 4 bases and J lost 8; bases outside the gene matches: 7. Per germline, CDR1 SNHLY and CDR2 FYNNEI. This CDR3 has 14 amino acids. As DNA, the CDR3 is TGTGCCAGCAGTGCCACAGGGGGAGTTGAGCCCCAGCATTTT. Its protein is CASSATGGVEPQHF.

Notes on this clone: A much larger clone differs from this one at a single base, so this may be a read error. V usage is TRBV5-4 and J usage is TRBJ2-4, with D maybe TRBD2 (6 bases). There are 15 residues in the CDR3. Germline loops: CDR1 SGHNT, CDR2 YYREEE (reference sequence). V was trimmed by 4 bases and J by 8 bases, leaving 19 bases between them. The CDR3 loop is CASSADQGGTDIQYF. The CDR3 nucleotides are TGTGCCAGCAGCGCGGACCAGGGAGGTACGGACATTCAGTACTTC.

In DNA, the CDR3 is TGTGCCAGCTCACCCAATCTAGAGACCCAGTACTTC. It translates to CASSPNLETQYF. The chain is built from TRBV18 and TRBJ2-5; D is undetermined. V was cut by 3 bases and J by 4 bases, with 6 bases left in between. Germline V gene lookup returns CDR1 KGHSH and CDR2 LQKENI. The CDR3 runs to 12 residues.

This clone has a single count. The chain is built from TRBV5-1 and TRBJ2-7; unclear D gene. The ends were cut back, 0 bases at V and 3 bases at J, with 10 bases in the middle. The CDR3 spans 14 residues. Germline V gene sequence: CDR1 SGHRS, CDR2 YFSETQ. CDR3 nucleotide sequence: TGCGCCAGCAGCTTGGGAGCGATTAACTACGAGCAGTACTTC. This codes for CASSLGAINYEQYF.

This clone was observed a handful of times. The chain joins TRBV11-1 to TRBJ2-7; 7 nucleotides align to TRBD1. Germline V lookup: CDR1 SGHAT, CDR2 FQDESV (reference sequence). The length of the CDR3 is 16 residues. J lost 4 bases, V lost 5 bases, and 14 bases had no gene match. CDR3 in DNA: TGTGCCAGCAGCAGAGGCCGGTTCGGGACAGAATACGAGCAGTACTTC. Its protein product is CASSRGRFGTEYEQYF.

This chain joins TRBV7-3 and TRBJ2-1; 9 bases are shared with TRBD2. Unmatched junction bases numbered 6, after V lost 2 bases and J lost 10 bases. There are 14 residues in the CDR3. Germline-derived CDR1 and CDR2 are SGHTA and FQGTGA. CDR3 bases: TGTGCCAGCAGCTTACTGGGGCTAGCGGGGGAGCAGTTCTTC. Its translation is CASSLLGLAGEQFF.

This clone was recorded many times. This chain joins TRBV2 and TRBJ2-5; 12 bases are a match to TRBD2. Trimming took 5 bases from V and 2 from J; bases not matched to a gene: 6. The CDR3 runs to 16 residues. Germline CDR1 and CDR2: SNHLY and FYNNEI. The CDR3 DNA follows: TGTGCCAGCAGTCGCGGACTAGCGGGACCTCAAGAGACCCAGTACTTC. Protein: CASSRGLAGPQETQYF.

V gene TRBV29-1 combines with J gene TRBJ2-7; D is uncertain. Germline V lookup: CDR1 SQVTM, CDR2 ANQGSEA. This CDR3 has 13 amino acids. The V end was cut by 4 bases, the J end by 5 bases, with 15 bases between. The CDR3 loop is CSVVKAPSNEQYF. CDR3 DNA: TGCAGCGTTGTGAAGGCCCCTTCCAACGAGCAGTACTTC.

The chain joins TRBV11-2 to TRBJ1-1; D remains ambiguous. V lost 1 base and J 6 bases, leaving 12 bases between the germline ends. The CDR3 is 14 residues long. Germline V gene lookup returns CDR1 SGHAT and CDR2 FQNNGV. In DNA form, the CDR3 reads TGTGCCAGCAGCTTAGTAAATAATGCAGCTGAAGCTTTCTTT. Protein: CASSLVNNAAEAFF.

The chain is built from TRBV10-3 and TRBJ2-3; D may be TRBD2 (5 bases). The V and J ends lost 11 bases and 0 bases respectively, with 18 bases between them. Germline CDR1 reads ENHRY; CDR2 reads SYGVKD. This CDR3 comprises 15 residues. The CDR3 DNA is TGTGCCTCGGCACCCGCGGGTGCTAGCACAGATACGCAGTATTTT. It translates to CASAPAGASTDTQYF.

The rearrangement uses TRBV11-3 and TRBJ2-2; tentatively, D is TRBD1 or TRBD2 (5 bases each). The V end was cut by 1 base, the J end by 0 bases, with 12 bases between. This CDR3 comprises 17 residues. Germline CDR1 SGHNT, CDR2 YENEEA. Here the CDR3 reads CASSLGTGRANTGELFF. DNA of the CDR3: TGTGCCAGCAGCTTAGGCACGGGGCGGGCGAACACCGGGGAGCTGTTTTTT.

This chain connects TRBV2 to TRBJ1-4; no firm D call. CDR1 and CDR2 from the germline V gene are SNHLY and FYNNEI. This CDR3 comprises 14 residues. V gave up 2 bases and J gave up 4 bases, with 8 bases separating them. The CDR3 sequence: CASSERRYNEKLFF. In nucleotides, the CDR3 is TGTGCCAGCAGTGAACGACGATATAATGAAAAACTGTTTTTT.

This chain uses TRBV7-2 with TRBJ2-1; no definite D call. Deletions cut 5 bases from V and 4 bases from J, with 15 bases between. CDR1 and CDR2 from the germline V gene are SGHTA and FQGNSA. There are 15 residues in the CDR3. CDR3 sequence: CASSQTASPYNEQFF. The CDR3 DNA is TGTGCCAGCAGCCAAACAGCGTCCCCATACAATGAGCAGTTCTTC.

The chain is built from TRBV5-1 and TRBJ1-2; the D is unclear. The V gene's germline CDR1 is SGHRS and CDR2 YFSETQ. This CDR3 has 14 residues. With 0 bases removed from V and 8 bases from J, the gap between germline ends came to 14 bases. As DNA, the CDR3 is TGCGCCAGCAGCTTGGTAGTCGGCATCGACGGCTACACCTTC. Protein sequence: CASSLVVGIDGYTF.

CDR3 region: CSAGGGSATNEKLFF. The CDR3 DNA reads TGCAGCGCCGGGGGCGGGAGCGCAACTAATGAAAAACTGTTTTTT. The V gene is TRBV29-1, the J gene TRBJ1-4; tentative D call: TRBD1 (6 bases). CDR3 size: 15 residues. V gave up 7 bases and J gave up 0 bases, with 15 bases separating them. Germline values: CDR1 SQVTM, CDR2 ANQGSEA.

The V call is TRBV6-4, the J call TRBJ2-2; TRBD1 aligns across 8 bases. Germline V gene lookup returns CDR1 MRHNA and CDR2 SNTAGT. V was clipped by 2 bases and J by 4 bases; unmatched bases: 6. This CDR3 contains 16 residues. The CDR3 DNA reads as TGTGCCAGCAGTGACGGGCAGGGGGCCTTCACCGGGGAGCTGTTTTTT. Its protein is CASSDGQGAFTGELFF.